What follows are 10 T cell receptor beta chains derived from one specimen sequenced in a study of monozygotic twins with inflammatory bowel disease. Reprocessing the 5' RACE reads, TCRdb reports a single entry for every CDR3 protein and omits DNA. The sample shows about 170,000 distinct CDR3 sequences, and 2.8% sits with its ten largest clones. Sequencing was performed on blood. The receptors here all came from a human donor with ulcerative colitis or Crohn's disease, or a healthy co-twin of an affected twin (not recorded which).

This chain uses TRBV29-1 with TRBJ1-5; TCRdb outputs TRBD1, but without DNA this stays unchecked. Per the germline V gene, CDR1 is SQVTM and CDR2 is ANQGSEA. The CDR3 covers 15 residues. CDR3 in amino acids: CSVGQGPYSNQPQHF.

The J gene is TRBJ2-1, the V gene TRBV7-2; with no DNA, the TCRdb D assignment of TRBD2 cannot be verified. This CDR3 contains 16 residues. Germline CDR1 SGHTA, CDR2 FQGNSA. The CDR3: CASSLEGSFPYNEQFF.

The chain uses TRBV3-1 and TRBJ2-2; TCRdb proposes TRBD1, but this gene call is untestable without DNA. The CDR3 contains 14 residues. CDR1 and CDR2 (germline): LGHDT, YNNKEL (reference sequence). The CDR3 loop reads CASTPGGMAGELFF. Using reference TRBV3-1 and TRBJ2-2 for the parts outside the CDR3, the full variable domain is DTAVSQTPKYLVTQMGNDKSIKCEQNLGHDTMYWYKQDSKKFLKIMFSYNNKELIINETVPNRFSPKSPDKAHLNLHINSLELGDSAVYFCASTPGGMAGELFFGEGSRLTVL.

The V and J genes are TRBV11-2 and TRBJ2-1; the TCRdb D gene call, TRBD2, has no DNA to confirm it. Germline V gene lookup returns CDR1 SGHAT and CDR2 FQNNGV. The CDR3 extends over 19 amino acids. CDR3 sequence reads: CASSLEGSGSSSSYNEQFF.

This chain joins TRBV5-6 and TRBJ1-1. The CDR3 sequence is 13 residues long. CDR1 SGHDT and CDR2 YYEEEE come from the germline V gene. The CDR3 sequence: CASSVGRDTEAFF.

The chain employs TRBV28 and TRBJ1-4; TCRdb gives TRBD1 as the D gene, but with no DNA this cannot be confirmed. The CDR3 extends over 14 amino acids. Germline V gene sequence: CDR1 MDHEN, CDR2 SYDVKM. The CDR3 spells CASSQDRADEKLFF.

This chain uses TRBV7-9 with TRBJ2-7; TCRdb calls TRBD2, which cannot be checked without DNA. The CDR3 is 15 residues long. Germline loops: CDR1 SEHNR, CDR2 FQNEAQ (reference sequence). The CDR3: CASSSGDYRTYEQYF.

This chain uses TRBV12-5 with TRBJ1-1; absent DNA, TCRdb's TRBD1 call cannot be checked. This CDR3 comprises 13 residues. Germline values: CDR1 LGHNT, CDR2 FRNRAP. The CDR3: CASGWGGVTEAFF.

The rearrangement joins TRBV18 to TRBJ1-5. Per germline, CDR1 KGHSH and CDR2 LQKENI. The CDR3 loop spans 15 amino acids. CDR3 residues: CASSPRTDSNQPQHF.

This CDR3 reads CASSPPIGQRYGYTF. This chain connects TRBV28 to TRBJ1-2; the D call of TRBD1 rests on TCRdb alone, since no DNA is present to check it. Germline loops: CDR1 MDHEN, CDR2 SYDVKM. The CDR3 runs 15 residues.